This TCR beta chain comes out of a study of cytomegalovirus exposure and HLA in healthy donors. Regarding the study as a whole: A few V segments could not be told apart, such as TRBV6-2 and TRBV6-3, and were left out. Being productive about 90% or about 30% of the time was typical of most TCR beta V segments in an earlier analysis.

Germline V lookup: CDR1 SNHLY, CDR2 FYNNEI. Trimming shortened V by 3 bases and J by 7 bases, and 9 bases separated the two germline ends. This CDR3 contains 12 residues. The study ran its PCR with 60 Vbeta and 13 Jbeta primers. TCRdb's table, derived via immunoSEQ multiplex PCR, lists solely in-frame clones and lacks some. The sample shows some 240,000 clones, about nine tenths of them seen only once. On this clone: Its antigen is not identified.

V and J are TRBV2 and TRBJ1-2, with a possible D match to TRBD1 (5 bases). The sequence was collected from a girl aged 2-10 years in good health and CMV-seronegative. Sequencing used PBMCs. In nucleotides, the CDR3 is TGTGCCAGCAGTGACAGGGCGCTTGGCTACACCTTC. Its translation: CASSDRALGYTF.